This T cell receptor beta chain emerged from a study of neurological immune-mediated disorders. Study at large: In a group of roughly 34 multiple sclerosis patients, approximately 31 had the relapsing-remitting type and 3 had the secondary progressive type.

This clonotype came up many times. Its specificity is not known. TCRdb re-called the 5' RACE reads with MiXCR, one entry per CDR3 protein. The table shows about 27,000 distinct CDR3 sequences, with about 3.1% occurring only once. Findings of the study overall: The study found the most TCR clonal expansion in HTLV-1-associated myelopathy and the least in multiple sclerosis, below healthy controls. No clinical or MRI feature was associated with the multiple sclerosis repertoire cluster.

The study built unsorted libraries from 2 million PBMCs kept at -80 C. The CDR3 totals 14 residues. Trimming took 7 bases from V and 0 from J, leaving 9 bases between them. The rearrangement uses TRBV12-3 or TRBV12-4 and TRBJ2-2; D uncertain. The sequencing sample was made of PBMCs. The receptor comes from a woman aged 25 to 39 with multiple sclerosis. CDR3 region: CASMVLSNTGELFF. The CDR3 DNA sequence: TGTGCCAGCATGGTCCTATCGAACACCGGGGAGCTGTTTTTT.